Below are 8 T cell receptor beta chains sequenced from a single sample in a study of technical replicates of blood from several donors. Profiling relied on immunoSEQ multiplex PCR, and the TCRdb table lists in-frame clones only, not all of them. This sample has under 80,000 clones, with roughly 91% found just once. Material: PBMCs. These receptors came from a human donor in good health. Some clones in this sample may be carry-over from other donors' samples.

This chain joins TRBV19 and TRBJ2-1; 8 positions agree with TRBD1. Germline trimming cut 3 bases from V and 6 bases from J; bases unmatched to any gene: 1. This CDR3 region has 13 residues. Germline V gene sequence: CDR1 LNHDA, CDR2 SQIVND (reference sequence). The CDR3 sequence: CASSIDRGNEQFF. CDR3 DNA: TGTGCCAGTAGTATCGACAGGGGCAATGAGCAGTTCTTC. The full variable domain, completed using reference TRBV19 and TRBJ2-1, is DGGITQSPKYLFRKEGQNVTLSCEQNLNHDAMYWYRQDPGQGLRLIYYSQIVNDFQKGDIAEGYSVSREKKESFPLTVTSAQKNPTAFYLCASSIDRGNEQFFGPGTRLTVL.

CDR3 protein: CASSRGGSGNTIYF. DNA of the CDR3: TGTGCCAGCAGTCGAGGGGGCTCTGGAAACACCATATATTTT. The V gene is TRBV28, the J gene TRBJ1-3, with D possibly TRBD1 on 6 matching bases. Trimming removed 5 bases at V and 0 bases at J, with 8 bases between. The CDR3 contains 14 residues. The germline V gene encodes CDR1 MDHEN and CDR2 SYDVKM.

The J gene is TRBJ1-2, the V gene TRBV7-2; 10 nucleotides match TRBD1. This CDR3 is 16 amino acids long. Per the germline V gene, CDR1 is SGHTA and CDR2 is FQGNSA. Trimming took 2 bases from V and 0 from J; bases not matched to a gene: 3. CDR3 amino acids: CASSLYGQGANYGYTF. The CDR3 DNA reads as TGTGCCAGCAGCTTATACGGACAGGGGGCTAACTATGGCTACACCTTC.

This CDR3 reads CASSFKSGGLSYAQETQYF. As DNA, the CDR3 is TGTGCCAGCAGCTTTAAGAGCGGGGGGCTTTCCTATGCCCAAGAGACCCAGTACTTC. The chain joins TRBV7-9 to TRBJ2-5, with 9 bases identical to TRBD2. The CDR3 is 19 residues long. Germline-derived CDR1 and CDR2 are SEHNR and FQNEAQ (reference sequence). With 3 bases clipped from V and 1 base from J, the junction kept 15 bases outside the gene matches.

The genes are TRBV7-2 and TRBJ2-7, with D maybe TRBD2 (5 bases). Trimming took off 1 base at V and 6 bases at J, with 16 bases between the two ends. Germline V gene data show CDR1 as SGHTA and CDR2 as FQGNSA. CDR3 size: 15 residues. CDR3 amino acids: CASSLGTRLGGEQYF. The DNA for the CDR3 is TGTGCCAGCAGCTTAGGGACCAGGCTTGGAGGCGAGCAGTACTTC.

This chain's CDR3 is CASSTQTVNTEAFF. CDR3 coding DNA: TGTGCCAGCAGCACTCAGACAGTTAACACTGAAGCTTTCTTT. This chain links TRBV7-8 with TRBJ1-1, with a tentative D call TRBD1 (5 bases). The CDR3 spans 14 residues. The V end was cut by 5 bases, the J end by 2 bases, with 12 bases between. Germline V gives CDR1 SGHVS, CDR2 FQNEAQ.

About this clone itself: This same CDR3 is encoded by further DNA sequences in the sample. The V and J genes are TRBV18 and TRBJ1-4; D perhaps matches TRBD1 (5 bases). Germline CDR1 reads KGHSH; CDR2 reads LQKENI. There are 13 residues in the CDR3. Between the trimmed V and J ends, which lost 9 bases and 0 bases, there was a span of 8 bases. The CDR3 DNA follows: TGTGCCAGTTCCAGGGCAACTAATGAAAAACTGTTTTTT. Its protein product is CASSRATNEKLFF.

V is TRBV7-9 and J is TRBJ2-1, with TRBD2 identical over 8 bases. This CDR3 region has 15 residues. The V gene's germline CDR1 is SEHNR and CDR2 FQNEAQ (reference sequence). The V gene end was trimmed by 0 bases and the J gene end by 8 bases; junction bases not matched to a gene: 6. The CDR3 DNA sequence: TGTGCCAGCAGCTTAGCCCGGGGGGGCCTCGATGAGCAGTTCTTC. This encodes CASSLARGGLDEQFF.